Each of the 21 T cell receptor beta chains below was sequenced from the same sample in a study of T cells expressing NK-cell markers. With the 5' RACE reads reprocessed, TCRdb shows one record per CDR3 protein and no DNA. Its listing shows about 150,000 distinct CDR3 sequences. The sequenced sample was blood T cells: a sorted CD56 or NKG2C T cell subset, CD4+ or CD8+ T cells, or bulk PBMC T cells (not recorded which). These receptors came from a woman between 50 and 59 years old in good health.

The chain couples TRBV15 to TRBJ2-5. Germline loops: CDR1 LNHNV, CDR2 YYDKDF (reference sequence). The CDR3 is 13 residues long. CDR3 residues: CATRPTDQETQYF.

The CDR3 spells CASSLYRGGLAVNNEQFF. V is TRBV28 and J is TRBJ2-1; TCRdb gives TRBD2 as the D gene, but with no DNA this cannot be confirmed. CDR1 and CDR2 (germline): MDHEN, SYDVKM. CDR3 length: 18 residues.

J is TRBJ2-7 and V is TRBV15; TCRdb's assignment of TRBD1 cannot be checked, as there is no DNA. The CDR3 runs 15 residues. Germline CDR1 and CDR2: LNHNV and YYDKDF (reference sequence). CDR3 region: CATSRQWTGTYEQYF.

The chain couples TRBV19 to TRBJ1-5. Germline V gene lookup returns CDR1 LNHDA and CDR2 SQIVND (reference sequence). The length of the CDR3 is 15 residues. The CDR3 reads CASSFDELGNQPQHF.

The chain recombines TRBV21-1 with TRBJ2-1; TCRdb selects TRBD1, and the lack of DNA leaves this call unchecked. TRBV21-1 is given as a pseudogene. The CDR3 is 15 amino acids. This CDR3 reads CASSNRDTSYNEQFF.

The chain carries TRBV7-3 and TRBJ2-1; TCRdb's D call of TRBD2 is untestable without DNA. CDR3 length: 15 residues. Germline V gene sequence: CDR1 SGHTA, CDR2 FQGTGA. The CDR3 reads CASSPSGLAGDEQFF.

The J gene is TRBJ1-4, the V gene TRBV3-1. This CDR3 has 15 residues. Germline V gene sequence: CDR1 LGHDT, CDR2 YNNKEL (reference sequence). CDR3 sequence reads: CASSQDPGPDEKLFF.

The chain is built from TRBV4-1 and TRBJ1-1; TCRdb picks TRBD1, but there is no DNA to check that call. The CDR3 contains 13 residues. From germline, CDR1 is MGHRA and CDR2 YSYEKL. The CDR3: CASRGQTVTEAFF.

CDR3: CASSDRQGTPGELFF. The chain uses TRBV27 and TRBJ2-2; TCRdb lists TRBD1, though no DNA is available to test this call. The CDR3 is made up of 15 amino acids. CDR1 MNHEY and CDR2 SMNVEV come from the germline V gene (reference sequence).

This rearrangement joins TRBV3-1 to TRBJ2-3; the TCRdb D gene call, TRBD2, has no DNA to confirm it. Germline values: CDR1 LGHDT, CDR2 YNNKEL (reference sequence). This CDR3 is built from 15 residues. The CDR3 reads CASSLGLAHTDTQYF.

The V call is TRBV18, the J call TRBJ2-7; no DNA is available, so the TRBD1 call from TCRdb remains unchecked. The CDR3 sequence is 12 residues long. The germline V gene encodes CDR1 KGHSH and CDR2 LQKENI. CDR3 protein: CASSDGIYEQYF.

The chain combines TRBV9 with TRBJ2-1; there is no DNA to check the TCRdb D call of TRBD2. CDR1 SGDLS and CDR2 YYNGEE come from the germline V gene. This CDR3 contains 15 residues. This CDR3 reads CASSVKASGDNEQFF.

The chain couples TRBV12-3 or TRBV12-4 to TRBJ1-1. This CDR3 is built from 14 residues. CDR3 protein: CASSLTGLPPEAFF.

The rearrangement joins TRBV20-1 to TRBJ2-1; TCRdb selects TRBD1, and the lack of DNA leaves this call unchecked. This CDR3 contains 17 residues. Germline assignment: CDR1 DFQATT and CDR2 SNEGSKA (reference sequence). This chain's CDR3 is CSASGLLGAIVDNEQFF.

The chain employs TRBV12-3 or TRBV12-4 and TRBJ1-1. The CDR3 spans 15 residues. This CDR3 is CASSPEGFMNTEAFF.

The gene calls are TRBV10-3 and TRBJ2-3; TCRdb's assignment of TRBD1 cannot be checked, as there is no DNA. CDR3 length: 22 amino acids. The germline CDR1 and CDR2 sequences are ENHRY and SYGVKD. CDR3 protein: CAIRPGTGETSGRTIHTDTQYF.

The V and J genes are TRBV25-1 and TRBJ2-3; TCRdb returns TRBD2, unconfirmable since there is no DNA. CDR3 length: 12 residues. The germline CDR1 and CDR2 sequences are MGHDK and SYGVNS. The CDR3 reads CASLDGTDTQYF.

This chain uses TRBV2 with TRBJ2-3; TCRdb proposes TRBD1, but this gene call is untestable without DNA. The CDR3 has 14 amino acids. Germline V gene sequence: CDR1 SNHLY, CDR2 FYNNEI. The CDR3 is CASKQGPAPDTQYF.

The chain is built from TRBV27 and TRBJ1-5; TCRdb indicates TRBD1, and absent DNA this call remains unverified. CDR3 length: 14 residues. CDR1 and CDR2 (germline): MNHEY, SMNVEV (reference sequence). CDR3 region: CASSLRGLDQPQHF.

The chain couples TRBV20-1 to TRBJ2-7; the TCRdb D gene call, TRBD1, has no DNA to confirm it. Germline V gene data show CDR1 as DFQATT and CDR2 as SNEGSKA (reference sequence). There are 14 residues in the CDR3. The CDR3 protein is CSAREPGQGYEQYF.

This sequence joins TRBV4-1 and TRBJ2-3; TCRdb calls TRBD1, which cannot be checked without DNA. CDR3 length equals 15 residues. The germline CDR1 and CDR2 sequences are MGHRA and YSYEKL. CDR3 loop: CASSRSSPRTDTQYF.